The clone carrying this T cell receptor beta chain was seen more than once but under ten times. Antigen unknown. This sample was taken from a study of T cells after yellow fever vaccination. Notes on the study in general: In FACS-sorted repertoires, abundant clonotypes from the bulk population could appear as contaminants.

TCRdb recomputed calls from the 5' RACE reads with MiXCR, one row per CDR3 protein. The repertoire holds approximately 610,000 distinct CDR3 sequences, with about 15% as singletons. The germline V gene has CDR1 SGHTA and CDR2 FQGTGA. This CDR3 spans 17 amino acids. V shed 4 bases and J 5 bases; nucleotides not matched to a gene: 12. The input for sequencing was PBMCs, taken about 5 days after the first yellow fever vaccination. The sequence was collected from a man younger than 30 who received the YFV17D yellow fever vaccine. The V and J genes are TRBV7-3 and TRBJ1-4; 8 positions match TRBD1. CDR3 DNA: TGTGCCAGCAGCTCGGACCACGACAGGGGAGAAAATGAAAAACTGTTTTTT. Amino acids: CASSSDHDRGENEKLFF. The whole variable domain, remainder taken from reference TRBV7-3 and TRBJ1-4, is GAGVSQTPSNKVTEKGKYVELRCDPISGHTALYWYRQSLGQGPEFLIYFQGTGAADDSGLPNDRFFAVRPEGSVSTLKIQRTERGDSAVYLCASSSDHDRGENEKLFFGSGTQLSVL.